The clone carrying this TCR beta chain came up a few times. Antigen: not known. The sample belongs to a study of post-analysis software for immune sequencing data. Whole-study results and caveats: A significant reduction in normalized Chao1 diversity was observed in multiple sclerosis patients versus controls.

Unique molecular identifiers had been added to the TCR beta cDNA libraries. TCRdb re-called the PCR reads through MiXCR, storing one row per CDR3 protein. The table shows about 560,000 distinct CDR3 sequences, with around 47% occurring only once. What was sequenced was blood. This clonotype originated in a girl between 10 and 17 years old with multiple sclerosis.

CDR3 in amino acids: CASSLWIGGTQYF. The CDR3 DNA is TGTGCCAGCAGCTTATGGATCGGGGGGACCCAGTACTTC. V and J are TRBV7-2 and TRBJ2-4, with TRBD2 as a possible D gene (6 bases). The end of the DNA is better explained by TRBJ2-5, so the J call may be wrong. CDR1 is SGHTA, CDR2 FQGNSA, per germline. The CDR3 consists of 13 residues.